Each of the 26 T cell receptor beta chains below was sequenced from the same sample in a study of identical twins. TCRdb analysed the 5' RACE reads with MiXCR anew, one entry per CDR3 protein. This table has a few hundred thousand distinct CDR3 sequences, 6.5% appearing once. The same data also contributed to another study, on T cells expressing NK-cell markers.

Sequencing used CD8+ T cells sorted from blood. These receptors came from a young woman in good health.

This clonotype came up a few times. The rearrangement uses TRBV27 and TRBJ1-1; no definite D call. Trimming took off 6 bases at V and 0 bases at J, with 11 bases between the two ends. CDR3 size: 14 residues. Germline V lookup: CDR1 MNHEY, CDR2 SMNVEV (reference sequence). CDR3 sequence: CASSRGRLNTEAFF. CDR3 nucleotides: TGTGCCAGCAGCCGAGGGAGGCTGAACACTGAAGCTTTCTTT.

The chain uses TRBV28 and TRBJ1-5, with D possibly TRBD1 on 5 matching bases. The CDR3 loop spans 16 amino acids. Trimming took 4 bases from V and 3 from J, leaving 16 bases between them. Germline V gene sequence: CDR1 MDHEN, CDR2 SYDVKM. The CDR3 protein is CASSYRRKVSNQPQHF. The CDR3 nucleotides read TGTGCCAGCAGTTACAGGAGGAAGGTATCCAATCAGCCCCAGCATTTT.

The chain recombines TRBV2 with TRBJ2-7; D call uncertain. V lost 0 bases, J lost 6 bases, and 3 bases lay in between. The CDR3 runs 11 residues. CDR1 SNHLY and CDR2 FYNNEI come from the germline V gene. In DNA, the CDR3 is TGTGCCAGCAGTGAAGCTACCGAGCAGTACTTC. Encoded protein: CASSEATEQYF.

This chain uses TRBV2 with TRBJ2-7, with 8 bases identical to TRBD2. Germline V gene sequence: CDR1 SNHLY, CDR2 FYNNEI. The CDR3 loop spans 14 amino acids. After removal of 0 bases from V and 9 bases from J, the junction contained 7 bases not matched to a gene. DNA of the CDR3: TGTGCCAGCAGTGAAGCCCGGGGGGGCGCGTGGCAGTACTTC. Its translation is CASSEARGGAWQYF.

This clonotype was detected only a few times. V and J are TRBV3-1 and TRBJ2-1; D may be TRBD2 (6 bases). The CDR3 totals 16 residues. V was shortened by 4 bases and J by 8 bases, with 21 bases between the two germline ends. Germline V CDR1 and CDR2: LGHDT, YNNKEL (reference sequence). The CDR3 protein is CASSPSGTLPPHEQFF. CDR3 nucleotides: TGTGCCAGCAGCCCCTCCGGGACTCTTCCTCCCCATGAGCAGTTCTTC.

This chain connects TRBV25-1 to TRBJ1-1; D gene ambiguous. With 5 bases removed from V and 1 base from J, the gap between germline ends came to 14 bases. Germline CDR1 is MGHDK and CDR2 is SYGVNS. The CDR3 length is 15 residues. CDR3 bases: TGTGCCAGCAGTCTATACGGGCCCCCGAACACTGAAGCTTTCTTT. Protein sequence: CASSLYGPPNTEAFF.

In its sample, this clonotype was seen many times. The gene calls are TRBV9 and TRBJ2-2; 10 nucleotides line up with TRBD2. This CDR3 region has 17 residues. Unmatched junction bases numbered 8, after V lost 3 bases and J lost 3 bases. Germline values: CDR1 SGDLS, CDR2 YYNGEE. CDR3 region: CASSDPSGRGDTGELFF. In nucleotides, the CDR3 is TGTGCCAGCAGCGATCCAAGCGGGAGGGGCGACACCGGGGAGCTGTTTTTT.

The rearrangement uses TRBV9 and TRBJ2-1; 9 positions match TRBD1. The CDR3 runs to 16 residues. The V segment lost 0 bases and the J segment 1 base; nucleotides outside the gene matches: 2. Germline values: CDR1 SGDLS, CDR2 YYNGEE. CDR3 in amino acids: CASSVVGTGSYNEQFF. CDR3 DNA sequence: TGTGCCAGCAGCGTAGTAGGGACAGGGTCCTACAATGAGCAGTTCTTC.

The chain employs TRBV5-1 and TRBJ2-7; 7 bases agree with TRBD2. Germline-derived CDR1 and CDR2 are SGHRS and YFSETQ. The CDR3 runs to 14 residues. The V and J ends lost 6 bases and 3 bases, in that order; junction bases with no gene match: 9. The CDR3 coding sequence is TGCGCCAGCACGCCGGGGGGAGCCCACTACGAGCAGTACTTC. It is translated as CASTPGGAHYEQYF.

This clonotype was seen many times. The chain joins TRBV5-6 to TRBJ2-1; maybe TRBD2 (6 bases). The germline CDR1 and CDR2 sequences are SGHDT and YYEEEE. V lost 2 bases to trimming and J lost 9 bases, with 18 bases between them. CDR3 size: 15 residues. The CDR3 sequence is CASSFWGEIGFEQFF. The CDR3 DNA is TGTGCCAGCAGCTTTTGGGGGGAGATCGGTTTTGAGCAGTTCTTC. Full variable domain (outside the CDR3, taken from reference TRBV5-6 and TRBJ2-1): DAGVTQSPTHLIKTRGQQVTLRCSPKSGHDTVSWYQQALGQGPQFIFQYYEEEERQRGNFPDRFSGHQFPNYSSELNVNALLLGDSALYLCASSFWGEIGFEQFFGPGTRLTVL.

J is TRBJ2-7 and V is TRBV4-1; no reliable D call. V was trimmed by 3 bases and J by 0 bases, leaving 15 bases between them. The germline gives CDR1 MGHRA, CDR2 YSYEKL. The CDR3 spans 16 residues. The CDR3 coding sequence is TGCGCCAGCAGCCAGGCCAGGAGCCTCAGCTCCTACGAGCAGTACTTC. It codes for CASSQARSLSSYEQYF.

This clonotype has just a few counts. This chain links TRBV6-5 with TRBJ1-5; TRBD1 might be the D (5 bases). The V gene's germline CDR1 is MNHEY and CDR2 SVGAGI. The CDR3 is 14 residues long. V gave up 3 bases and J gave up 5 bases, with 11 bases separating them. The DNA for the CDR3 is TGTGCCAGCAGTTATTCCAGGGTGGATCAGCCCCAGCATTTT. This gives the protein CASSYSRVDQPQHF.

This clonotype occurred a few times. The chain uses TRBV6-2 or TRBV6-3 and TRBJ2-1, with 9 positions matching TRBD2. The V and J ends lost 11 bases and 8 bases, in that order; junction bases with no gene match: 10. The CDR3 is 13 amino acids. Germline loops: CDR1 MNHEY, CDR2 SVGEGT. For the CDR3, the DNA is TGTGCCGTTTGGGCGGGGGGGCCGGATGAGCAGTTCTTC. It specifies CAVWAGGPDEQFF.

This clonotype showed up just a few times. This chain joins TRBV11-3 and TRBJ2-1; TRBD2 aligns across 10 bases. The CDR3 is 15 residues long. V trimming: 6 bases; J trimming: 1 base; junction bases outside the gene matches: 3. Germline V gene lookup returns CDR1 SGHNT and CDR2 YENEEA. The CDR3 nucleotides are TGTGCCAGCAGTCATAGCGGGAGGTCCTACAATGAGCAGTTCTTC. Its translation is CASSHSGRSYNEQFF.

This sequence joins TRBV11-2 and TRBJ2-7; D is perhaps TRBD1 or TRBD2 (5 bases each). The ends were cut back, 0 bases at V and 2 bases at J, with 11 bases in the middle. The CDR3 spans 15 residues. Per the germline V gene, CDR1 is SGHAT and CDR2 is FQNNGV. The CDR3: CASSLDGTSTYEQYF. CDR3 nucleotide sequence: TGTGCCAGCAGCTTAGACGGGACGTCGACCTACGAGCAGTACTTC.

This chain links TRBV5-1 with TRBJ2-7; no clear D. The CDR3 loop spans 15 amino acids. Germline V gene data show CDR1 as SGHRS and CDR2 as YFSETQ. Trimming removed 0 bases from V and 3 bases from J, with 13 bases in between. The CDR3 loop reads CASSLAVGFGYEQYF. The CDR3 coding sequence is TGCGCCAGCAGCTTGGCCGTAGGGTTCGGCTACGAGCAGTACTTC.

There are many counts of this clonotype. This chain links TRBV27 with TRBJ1-5; D perhaps matches TRBD1 (6 bases). V was pared by 7 bases and J by 0 bases, with 13 bases between. This CDR3 is built from 15 residues. The germline CDR1 and CDR2 sequences are MNHEY and SMNVEV (reference sequence). As DNA, the CDR3 is TGTGCCAGCAACCAACAGGGAAATAGCAATCAGCCCCAGCATTTT. Its translation is CASNQQGNSNQPQHF.

This clonotype was counted ten times or more. In DNA, the CDR3 is TGTGCCAGCAGCCCCGGGACAACAGAGACCCAGTACTTC. Protein sequence: CASSPGTTETQYF. The chain is built from TRBV7-9 and TRBJ2-5, with a tentative D call TRBD1 (6 bases). The germline CDR1 and CDR2 sequences are SEHNR and FQNEAQ (reference sequence). CDR3 size: 13 residues. With 5 bases removed from V and 4 bases from J, the gap between germline ends came to 11 bases.

This clonotype was seen many times. This chain uses TRBV12-3 or TRBV12-4 with TRBJ1-5; D gene ambiguous. This CDR3 spans 11 amino acids. V was shortened by 4 bases and J by 10 bases, with 8 bases between the two germline ends. The CDR3 region has the DNA TGTGCCAGCAGTTCCGCGGACCCCCAGCATTTT. Translating gives CASSSADPQHF.

The rearrangement uses TRBV12-5 and TRBJ1-4; 8 bases align to TRBD1. The junction had 11 bases not matched to a gene; V was cut back by 3 bases and J by 5 bases. Germline V gene data show CDR1 as LGHNT and CDR2 as FRNRAP. The CDR3 extends over 17 amino acids. The DNA of the CDR3 is TGTGCTAGTGGTTTCGCGCAGGGGGCGAATATAAATGAAAAACTGTTTTTT. It yields the protein CASGFAQGANINEKLFF.

This clonotype was picked up a small number of times. This chain uses TRBV29-1 with TRBJ2-5; the match to TRBD2 covers 12 bases. V gave up 7 bases and J gave up 5 bases; unmatched junction bases: 8. Germline V gene lookup returns CDR1 SQVTM and CDR2 ANQGSEA. CDR3 size: 14 residues. The CDR3 nucleotides read TGCAGCGCTTCTAGCGGGAGGGGCAGGGAGACCCAGTACTTC. Translating gives CSASSGRGRETQYF.

This clonotype was seen a few times. The J gene is TRBJ2-3, the V gene TRBV7-2; the match to TRBD1 covers 10 bases. Germline lookup yields CDR1 SGHTA and CDR2 FQGNSA. The CDR3 extends over 16 amino acids. Trimming at V came to 5 bases and at J to 4 bases, leaving 9 bases not matched to a gene. CDR3 coding DNA: TGTGCCAGCAGCGCCCGACAGGGGGCTATGGCAGATACGCAGTATTTT. Amino acids: CASSARQGAMADTQYF.

This clonotype was counted between two and nine times. Here the CDR3 reads CASSFVPTVGYTF. CDR3 nucleotide sequence: TGTGCCAGCAGTTTCGTCCCGACAGTTGGCTACACCTTC. The chain carries TRBV12-3 or TRBV12-4 and TRBJ1-2; D is possibly TRBD1 (5 bases). The V and J ends lost 3 bases and 7 bases respectively, with 12 bases between them. This CDR3 is 13 amino acids long.

The gene calls are TRBV9 and TRBJ2-7; TRBD2 might be the D (5 bases). This CDR3 is built from 12 residues. Germline V gene lookup returns CDR1 SGDLS and CDR2 YYNGEE. Deletions cut 3 bases from V and 7 bases from J, with 11 bases between. The CDR3 region is CASSAGISEQYF. CDR3 bases: TGTGCCAGCAGCGCCGGGATTTCGGAGCAGTACTTC.

V gene TRBV7-9 combines with J gene TRBJ1-3, with D possibly matching TRBD1 (5 bases). Trimming left V 4 bases short and J 0 bases short, with 10 bases between. This CDR3 has 15 amino acids. Germline V gives CDR1 SEHNR, CDR2 FQNEAQ (reference sequence). In DNA, the CDR3 is TGTGCCAGCAGCTCCGGACAACTCTCTGGAAACACCATATATTTT. It encodes CASSSGQLSGNTIYF.

This clonotype showed up just a few times. The chain recombines TRBV6-2 or TRBV6-3 with TRBJ2-3; D is unclear. The CDR3 consists of 16 residues. Germline loops: CDR1 MNHEY, CDR2 SVGEGT. Trimming took off 6 bases at V and 2 bases at J, with 18 bases between the two ends. The CDR3 nucleotides are TGTGCCAGCAGCACCCGGGCCCCCAGGCCCACAGATACGCAGTATTTT. It translates to CASSTRAPRPTDTQYF.